This T cell receptor beta chain was obtained from a study of blood T cell repertoires in COVID-19. Germline V gene data show CDR1 as MNHEY and CDR2 as SMNVEV (reference sequence). Trimming stripped 4 bases from V and 2 bases from J, with 14 bases between. The CDR3 is 16 residues long. Authors' methods: Reference gene primer amplification yielded estimated nucleated cell counts. The table came from immunoSEQ multiplex PCR; TCRdb's copy has only in-frame clones and leaves some out. V, J and clone size were drawn from that table, and D and trimming were deduced from the DNA. The table shows 250,000 to 300,000 clones, with approximately 85% occurring only once. This clone was detected ten times or more.

The rearrangement joins TRBV27 to TRBJ2-2, with D possibly matching TRBD1 (5 bases). The sequence derives from a man between 45 and 60 years old with active or convalescent COVID-19. The sequencing sample was made of peripheral blood. CDR3 protein: CASSSEYRTNTGELFF. DNA of the CDR3: TGTGCCAGCAGTTCAGAATATCGGACAAACACCGGGGAGCTGTTTTTT.